A selection of T cell receptor beta chains follows, all from one sample in a study of T cells in Graves' hyperthyroidism and ophthalmopathy. In TCRdb, the multiplex PCR reads were re-called with MiXCR into one record per CDR3 protein. In the table there are about 680,000 distinct CDR3 sequences, 35% of which are singletons. Sequencing input: blood. These TCRs come from a woman aged 40 to 50 with Graves' hyperthyroidism. Each CDR3 is given with its conserved first and last residue. The order of the fields is J gene, D gene, clone size, V gene, CDR3 DNA, CDR3 protein. A D gene is named only where the DNA matches it firmly. Only some rows state a clone size, as once, few, many or a class for expanded clones.

TRBJ1-5 - few TRBV28 TGTGCCAGCACCCGGGCGCCGTCGGATCAGCCCCAGCATTTT CASTRAPSDQPQHF
TRBJ1-2 TRBD1 few TRBV7-2 TGTGCCAGCAGCCACGGAAGGACAGGGGGTGGCTATGGCTACACCTTC CASSHGRTGGGYGYTF
TRBJ2-7 - few TRBV7-6 TGTGCCAGCAGCAGTAATCAGGGGGAGCAGTACTTC CASSSNQGEQYF
TRBJ1-3 - many TRBV10-2 TGCGCCAGCAATGGTAGCGGAGACTCTGGAAACACCATATATTTT CASNGSGDSGNTIYF
TRBJ1-1 - many TRBV2 TGTGCCAGCAGAAGGGCCCGGAGGACTATGAACACTGAAGCTTTCTTT CASRRARRTMNTEAFF
TRBJ1-2 - many TRBV5-8 TGTGCCAGCACGAGGTTTAACTATGGCTACACCTTC CASTRFNYGYTF
TRBJ1-2 - - TRBV7-2 TGTGCCAGCAGCTGGCGAGCGGGGGGCGGCTACACCTTC CASSWRAGGGYTF
TRBJ1-2 TRBD1 - TRBV25-1 TGTGCCAGCGGACCAGGGACAGGGTCCCTCTATGGCTACACCTTC CASGPGTGSLYGYTF
TRBJ1-5 TRBD1 few TRBV6-5 TGTGCCAGCAGTCACGGACAGGGAAGCAATCAGCCCCAGCATTTT CASSHGQGSNQPQHF
TRBJ1-1 - many TRBV2 TGTGCCAGCAGTGATTTAGGGAACACTGAAGCTTTCTTT CASSDLGNTEAFF
TRBJ1-5 - - TRBV7-2 TGTGCCAGCAGCTATACAGGGTCGGGCAATCAGCCCCAGCATTTT CASSYTGSGNQPQHF
TRBJ2-7 TRBD1 - TRBV7-9 TGTGCCAGCAGCTCTGGGACAGGGGGCGCTGAAGAGCAGTACTTC CASSSGTGGAEEQYF
TRBJ1-5 - - TRBV4-1 TGCGCCAGCAGCCAAGATCGCGTCGGGGTGAATCAGCCCCAGCATTTT CASSQDRVGVNQPQHF
TRBJ1-2 TRBD1 - TRBV25-1 TGTGCCAGCTCCCAAACCGAGACAGGGTTCAATGGCTACACCTTC CASSQTETGFNGYTF
TRBJ2-7 - - TRBV20-1 TGCAGTGCTTCGATCCCCGGACTCATCTACGAGCAGTACTTC CSASIPGLIYEQYF
TRBJ1-1 - - TRBV12-3/TRBV12-4 TGTGCCAGCACCCCGTGGCCTGACACTGAAGCTTTCTTT CASTPWPDTEAFF
TRBJ2-3 - few TRBV15 TGTGCCACCAGCACCCCTGGTCACTCTAGCACAGATACGCAGTATTTT CATSTPGHSSTDTQYF
TRBJ2-7 TRBD2 many TRBV10-3 TGTGCCATCAGTGAGGGGGGACTAACCTACGAGCAGTACTTC CAISEGGLTYEQYF
TRBJ1-1 - few TRBV13 TGTGCCAGCAGTTATCTGGCGGCGAACGCGAACACTGAAGCTTTCTTT CASSYLAANANTEAFF
TRBJ2-2 TRBD2 - TRBV12-3/TRBV12-4 TGTGCCAGCAACCCACTAGCGGGGGACACCGGGGAGCTGTTTTTT CASNPLAGDTGELFF
TRBJ1-6 TRBD1 many TRBV9 TGTGCCAGCAGCCCCCGACAGGGAGGAAATTCACCCCTCCACTTT CASSPRQGGNSPLHF
TRBJ2-7 - few TRBV7-2 TGTGCCAGCAGTCCCCCGGGTGTCCACGAGCAGTACTTC CASSPPGVHEQYF
TRBJ2-7 TRBD1 - TRBV7-2 TGTGCCAGCTCACCTCTCGGGACAGGGGACGAGCAGTACTTC CASSPLGTGDEQYF
TRBJ1-5 TRBD1 many TRBV11-2 TGTGCCAGCAGCATGTCGGGACAGGGGGCAGGTCAGCCCCAGCATTTT CASSMSGQGAGQPQHF
TRBJ2-7 - - TRBV10-3 TGTGCCATCAGTACCGGGGACCTCACATACGAGCAGTACTTC CAISTGDLTYEQYF